Below are 14 T cell receptor beta chains sequenced from a single sample in a study of T cell repertoires in cytomegalovirus infection. The antigens of these receptors remain unknown. MiXCR, applied by TCRdb to the reads, yields one record per CDR3 protein. The table shows about 770,000 distinct CDR3 sequences, with roughly 28% occurring only once. This specimen was cultured CD8+ T cells from PBMCs, taken from culture after CMV antigen stimulation. The receptors shown here come from a human donor in good health (CMV status not recorded). Some clones in this sample may be carry-over from other donors' samples.

This clonotype was counted between two and nine times. The rearrangement joins TRBV6-1 to TRBJ2-1; TRBD1 is a possible D gene (5 bases). This CDR3 contains 14 residues. The germline CDR1 and CDR2 sequences are MNHNS and SASEGT. Deletions cut 7 bases from V and 10 bases from J, with 20 bases between. The DNA of the CDR3 is TGTGCCAGCACCAACAGGCAAGGGAAAGTGGAGCAGTTCTTC. It encodes CASTNRQGKVEQFF.

The table lists this clonotype with a count of one. The rearrangement links TRBV27 to TRBJ2-1; 7 bases agree with TRBD1. This CDR3 has 13 amino acids. V lost 7 bases to trimming and J lost 8 bases; unmatched junction nucleotides: 8. Germline V CDR1 and CDR2: MNHEY, SMNVEV (reference sequence). The CDR3 coding sequence is TGTGCCAGCATCCCGACAGGGAAGGATGAGCAGTTCTTC. Translated, it gives CASIPTGKDEQFF.

CDR3: CSVGPETGGNYGYTF. Written as DNA, the CDR3 is TGCAGCGTTGGTCCTGAGACAGGGGGGAACTATGGCTACACCTTC. The rearrangement uses TRBV29-1 and TRBJ1-2; 9 bases are a match to TRBD1. Trimming cost V 4 bases and J 2 bases; bases outside gene matches: 8. The CDR3 extends over 15 amino acids. Looked up from germline, CDR1 is SQVTM and CDR2 is ANQGSEA.

This clonotype was detected ten times or more. The rearrangement uses TRBV28 and TRBJ1-1, with 8 bases that match TRBD1. Germline CDR1 reads MDHEN; CDR2 reads SYDVKM. V lost 6 bases to trimming and J lost 2 bases; unmatched junction nucleotides: 8. CDR3 size: 15 residues. The CDR3 is CASRVRDRGNTEAFF. CDR3 bases: TGTGCCAGCAGGGTAAGAGACAGGGGCAACACTGAAGCTTTCTTT.

This clonotype has just a few counts. V and J are TRBV4-2 and TRBJ1-3; 8 bases line up with TRBD1. The CDR3 sequence is 16 residues long. V trimming: 3 bases; J trimming: 0 bases; junction bases outside the gene matches: 4. Germline V gives CDR1 LGHNA, CDR2 YNFKEQ. CDR3 sequence: CASSHLGQDSGNTIYF. CDR3 DNA sequence: TGTGCCAGCAGCCACTTGGGACAGGACTCTGGAAACACCATATATTTT.

This clonotype came up many times. V and J are TRBV3-1 and TRBJ1-5, with D tentatively TRBD1 (5 bases). The germline V gene has CDR1 LGHDT and CDR2 YNNKEL (reference sequence). The CDR3 runs 14 residues. Trimming removed 1 base at V and 3 bases at J, with 7 bases between. In DNA form, the CDR3 reads TGTGCCAGCAGCCAAGTAGGGGTCAATCAGCCCCAGCATTTT. The encoded protein is CASSQVGVNQPQHF. The variable domain in full, completed from reference TRBV3-1 and TRBJ1-5, reads DTAVSQTPKYLVTQMGNDKSIKCEQNLGHDTMYWYKQDSKKFLKIMFSYNNKELIINETVPNRFSPKSPDKAHLNLHINSLELGDSAVYFCASSQVGVNQPQHFGDGTRLSIL.

This clonotype was seen at least ten times. V and J are TRBV11-3 and TRBJ2-3; D is possibly TRBD2 (6 bases). Trimming cost V 4 bases and J 2 bases, with 10 bases left between them. CDR3 length equals 14 residues. CDR1 and CDR2 from the germline V gene are SGHNT and YENEEA. The CDR3 DNA is TGTGCCAGCAGCTCAAGGGACTCCACAGATACGCAGTATTTT. It translates to CASSSRDSTDTQYF.

A single count supports this clonotype. The rearrangement links TRBV27 to TRBJ1-5, with D uncertain. This CDR3 is built from 14 residues. Trimming left V 5 bases short and J 5 bases short, with 13 bases between. Germline V gene data show CDR1 as MNHEY and CDR2 as SMNVEV (reference sequence). The CDR3 reads CASSPGIVYQPQHF. The DNA for the CDR3 is TGTGCCAGCAGTCCCGGGATCGTTTATCAGCCCCAGCATTTT.

This chain uses TRBV20-1 with TRBJ2-1; D is possibly TRBD2 (5 bases). The ends were cut back, 6 bases at V and 8 bases at J, with 8 bases in the middle. There are 10 residues in the CDR3. From germline, CDR1 is DFQATT and CDR2 SNEGSKA (reference sequence). CDR3 amino acids: CSAGEHEQFF. The CDR3 coding sequence is TGCAGTGCCGGGGAACATGAGCAGTTCTTC.

The CDR3 DNA is TGTGCTAGTGGTTTATACGGGGGGCGCACAGATACGCAGTATTTT. The encoded protein is CASGLYGGRTDTQYF. The chain carries TRBV12-5 and TRBJ2-3; a weak D match, TRBD2 (7 bases). Trimming pared 3 bases from V and 1 base from J, leaving 11 bases between. This CDR3 is built from 15 residues. Germline CDR1 and CDR2: LGHNT and FRNRAP.

The chain employs TRBV28 and TRBJ1-1; D call uncertain. CDR1 and CDR2 from the germline V gene are MDHEN and SYDVKM. Trimming left V 6 bases short and J 0 bases short, with 8 bases between. The CDR3 extends over 13 amino acids. The CDR3 bases are TGTGCCAGCAGGACGGGGATGAACACTGAAGCTTTCTTT. Protein product: CASRTGMNTEAFF.

V is TRBV7-6 and J is TRBJ1-4; D is possibly TRBD1 (6 bases). With 5 bases removed from V and 3 bases from J, the gap between germline ends came to 13 bases. The CDR3 spans 15 residues. CDR1 is SGHVS and CDR2 is FNYEAQ in the germline V gene. CDR3 residues: CASSPWDMANEKLFF. CDR3 nucleotide sequence: TGTGCCAGCAGCCCATGGGACATGGCTAATGAAAAACTGTTTTTT.

This clonotype has a count of ten or more. V usage is TRBV7-6 and J usage is TRBJ2-5; maybe TRBD1 (5 bases). The CDR3 has 18 amino acids. V lost 1 base and J lost 0, with 18 bases in between. The germline V gene encodes CDR1 SGHVS and CDR2 FNYEAQ. The CDR3 nucleotides are TGTGCCAGCAGCTTAGTACCAACGACAGAAAAGTACCAAGAGACCCAGTACTTC. The encoded protein is CASSLVPTTEKYQETQYF.

This chain connects TRBV7-9 to TRBJ1-1; maybe TRBD1 (5 bases). Germline CDR1 SEHNR, CDR2 FQNEAQ (reference sequence). The CDR3 contains 14 residues. The V end lost 2 bases, the J end lost 6 bases, and 13 bases lay between the germline ends. This chain's CDR3 is CASSLRRGGAEAFF. The CDR3 DNA reads as TGTGCCAGCAGCTTAAGGAGGGGTGGCGCTGAAGCTTTCTTT. Full variable domain (outside the CDR3, taken from reference TRBV7-9 and TRBJ1-1): DTGVSQNPRHKITKRGQNVTFRCDPISEHNRLYWYRQTLGQGPEFLTYFQNEAQLEKSRLLSDRFSAERPKGSFSTLEIQRTEQGDSAMYLCASSLRRGGAEAFFGQGTRLTVV.